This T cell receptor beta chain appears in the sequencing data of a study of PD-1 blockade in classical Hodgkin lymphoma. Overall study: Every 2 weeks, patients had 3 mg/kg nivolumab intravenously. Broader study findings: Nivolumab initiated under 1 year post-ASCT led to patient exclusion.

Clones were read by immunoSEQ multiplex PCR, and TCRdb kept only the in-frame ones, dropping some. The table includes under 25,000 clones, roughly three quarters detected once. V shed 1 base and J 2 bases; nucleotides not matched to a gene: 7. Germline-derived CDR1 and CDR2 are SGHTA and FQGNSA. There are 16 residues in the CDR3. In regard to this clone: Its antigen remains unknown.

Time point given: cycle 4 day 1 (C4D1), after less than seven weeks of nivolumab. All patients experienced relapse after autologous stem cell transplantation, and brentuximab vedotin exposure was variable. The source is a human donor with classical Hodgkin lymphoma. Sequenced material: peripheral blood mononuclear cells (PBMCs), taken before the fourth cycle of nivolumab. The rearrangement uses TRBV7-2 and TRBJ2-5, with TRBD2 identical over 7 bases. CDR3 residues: CASSLGAASGQETQYF. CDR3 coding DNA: TGTGCCAGCAGCTTAGGGGCGGCTAGCGGTCAAGAGACCCAGTACTTC. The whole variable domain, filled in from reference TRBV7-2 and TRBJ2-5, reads GAGVSQSPSNKVTEKGKDVELRCDPISGHTALYWYRQSLGQGLEFLIYFQGNSAPDKSGLPSDRFSAERTGGSVSTLTIQRTQQEDSAVYLCASSLGAASGQETQYFGPGTRLLVL.